Detailed here is one T cell receptor beta chain. Its antigen remains unknown. Germline CDR1 is SGDLS and CDR2 is YYNGEE. V lost 7 bases, J lost 0 bases, and 2 bases lay in between. The CDR3 totals 12 residues. The data were taken from a study of STAT5B mutations in CD4+ large granular lymphocyte leukemia. Study observations and caveats: Data were not HLA-matched across samples.

Sequencing was at survey level. In the authors' workflow: The detection floor for productive clonotype frequency was 2.59 x 10-5. Data came from immunoSEQ multiplex PCR; TCRdb stores just in-frame clones and leaves some out. The DNA was the basis for D and trimming; V, J and clone size are from that table. Among over 35,000 clones, roughly 79% were seen once, and the ten largest hold approximately 3.8%. J is TRBJ2-6 and V is TRBV9, with D unresolved. The source of this sequence is a human donor in good health. Sequencing used CD4+ T cells from blood buffy coats. CDR3 nucleotides: TGTGCCAGCTTCTCTGGGGCCAACGTCCTGACTTTC. Encoded protein: CASFSGANVLTF.